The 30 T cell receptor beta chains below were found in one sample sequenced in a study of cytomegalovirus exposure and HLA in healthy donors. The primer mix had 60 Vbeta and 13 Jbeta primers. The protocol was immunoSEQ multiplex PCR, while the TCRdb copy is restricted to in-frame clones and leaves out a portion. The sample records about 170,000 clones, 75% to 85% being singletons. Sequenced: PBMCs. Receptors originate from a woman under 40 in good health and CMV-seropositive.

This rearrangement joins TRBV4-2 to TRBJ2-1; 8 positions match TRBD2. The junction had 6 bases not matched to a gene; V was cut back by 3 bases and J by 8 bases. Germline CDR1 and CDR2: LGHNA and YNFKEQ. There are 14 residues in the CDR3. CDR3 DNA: TGTGCCAGCAGCCATGGCGGGGGGCACTATGAGCAGTTCTTC. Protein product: CASSHGGGHYEQFF.

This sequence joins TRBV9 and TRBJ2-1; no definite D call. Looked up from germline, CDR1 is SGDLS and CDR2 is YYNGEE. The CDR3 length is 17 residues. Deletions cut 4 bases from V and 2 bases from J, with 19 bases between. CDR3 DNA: TGTGCCAGCAGCCCGCATCCGGCGGTAGTAACCTACAATGAGCAGTTCTTC. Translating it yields CASSPHPAVVTYNEQFF.

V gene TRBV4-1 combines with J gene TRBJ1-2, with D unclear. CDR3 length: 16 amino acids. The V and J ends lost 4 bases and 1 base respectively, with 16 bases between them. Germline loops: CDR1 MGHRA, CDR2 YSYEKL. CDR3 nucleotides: TGCGCCAGCAGCCTCTCCAACAGAGCCTTTAACTATGGCTACACCTTC. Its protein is CASSLSNRAFNYGYTF.

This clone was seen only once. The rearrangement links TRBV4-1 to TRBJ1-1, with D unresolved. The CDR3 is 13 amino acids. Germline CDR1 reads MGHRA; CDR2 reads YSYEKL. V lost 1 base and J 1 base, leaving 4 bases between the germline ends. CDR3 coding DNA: TGCGCCAGCAGCCAAGGGAGGAACACTGAAGCTTTCTTT. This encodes CASSQGRNTEAFF.

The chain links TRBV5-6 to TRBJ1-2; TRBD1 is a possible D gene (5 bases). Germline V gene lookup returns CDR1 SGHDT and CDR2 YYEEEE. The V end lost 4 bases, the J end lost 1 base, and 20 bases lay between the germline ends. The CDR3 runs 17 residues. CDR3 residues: CASSNLIGHQNNYGYTF. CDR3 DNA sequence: TGTGCCAGCAGCAACCTGATAGGACACCAAAATAACTATGGCTACACCTTC.

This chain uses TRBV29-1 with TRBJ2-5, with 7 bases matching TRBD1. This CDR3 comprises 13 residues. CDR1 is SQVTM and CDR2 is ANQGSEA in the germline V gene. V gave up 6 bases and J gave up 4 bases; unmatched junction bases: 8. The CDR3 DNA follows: TGCAGCGTCCCCAGGGGGACGGGAGAGACCCAGTACTTC. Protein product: CSVPRGTGETQYF.

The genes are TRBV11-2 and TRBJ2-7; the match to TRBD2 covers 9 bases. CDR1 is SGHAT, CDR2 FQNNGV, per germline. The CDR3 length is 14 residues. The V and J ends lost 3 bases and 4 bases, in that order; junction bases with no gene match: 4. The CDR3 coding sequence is TGTGCCAGCAGCTTGAATAGCGGGAGTTACGAGCAGTACTTC. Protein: CASSLNSGSYEQYF.

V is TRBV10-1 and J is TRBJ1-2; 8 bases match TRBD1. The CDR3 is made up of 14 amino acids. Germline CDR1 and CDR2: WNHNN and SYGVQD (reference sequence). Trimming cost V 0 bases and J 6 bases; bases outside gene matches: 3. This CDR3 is CASSESQGAHGYTF. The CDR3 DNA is TGCGCCAGCAGTGAGTCGCAGGGGGCGCATGGCTACACCTTC.

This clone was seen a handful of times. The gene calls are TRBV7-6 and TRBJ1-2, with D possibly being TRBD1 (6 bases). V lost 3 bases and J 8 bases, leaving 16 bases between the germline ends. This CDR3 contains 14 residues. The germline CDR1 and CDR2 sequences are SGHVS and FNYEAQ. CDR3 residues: CASSFLTGTEGYTF. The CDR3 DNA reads TGTGCCAGCAGCTTCCTTACAGGGACGGAAGGCTACACCTTC.

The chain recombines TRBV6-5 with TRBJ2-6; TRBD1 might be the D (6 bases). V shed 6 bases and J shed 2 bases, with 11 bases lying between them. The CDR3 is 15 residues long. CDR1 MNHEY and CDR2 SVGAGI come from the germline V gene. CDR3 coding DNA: TGTGCCAGCAGCCGGACAGTCGCTGGGGCCAACGTCCTGACTTTC. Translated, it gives CASSRTVAGANVLTF.

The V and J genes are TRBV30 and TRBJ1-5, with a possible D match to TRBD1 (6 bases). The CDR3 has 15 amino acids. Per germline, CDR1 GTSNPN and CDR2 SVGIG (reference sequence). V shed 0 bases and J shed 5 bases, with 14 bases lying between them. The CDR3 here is CAWSVSRGSYQPQHF. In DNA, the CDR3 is TGTGCCTGGAGTGTATCGAGGGGGAGCTATCAGCCCCAGCATTTT.

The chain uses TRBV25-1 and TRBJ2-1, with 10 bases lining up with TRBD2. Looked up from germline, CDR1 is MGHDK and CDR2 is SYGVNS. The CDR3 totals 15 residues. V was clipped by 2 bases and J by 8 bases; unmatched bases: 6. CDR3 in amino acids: CASSELAGDFHEQFF. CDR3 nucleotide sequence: TGTGCCAGCAGTGAACTAGCGGGAGACTTCCATGAGCAGTTCTTC.

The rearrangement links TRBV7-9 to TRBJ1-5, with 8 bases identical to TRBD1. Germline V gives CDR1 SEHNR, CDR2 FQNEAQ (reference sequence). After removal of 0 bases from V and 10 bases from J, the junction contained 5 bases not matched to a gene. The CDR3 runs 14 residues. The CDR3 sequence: CASSLAGTGHPQHF. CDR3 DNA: TGTGCCAGCAGCTTAGCGGGGACAGGCCACCCCCAGCATTTT.

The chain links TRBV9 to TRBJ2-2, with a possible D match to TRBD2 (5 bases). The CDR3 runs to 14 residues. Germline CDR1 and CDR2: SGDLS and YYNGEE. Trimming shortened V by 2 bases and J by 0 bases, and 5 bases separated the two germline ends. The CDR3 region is CASSVTTNTGELFF. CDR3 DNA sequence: TGTGCCAGCAGCGTGACTACGAACACCGGGGAGCTGTTTTTT.

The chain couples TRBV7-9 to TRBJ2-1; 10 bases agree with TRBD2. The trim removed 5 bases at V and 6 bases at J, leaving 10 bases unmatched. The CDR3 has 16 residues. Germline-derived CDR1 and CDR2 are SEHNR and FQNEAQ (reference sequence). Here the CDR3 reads CASSTTGTSVPNEQFF. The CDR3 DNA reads TGTGCCAGCAGCACAACCGGGACTAGCGTACCCAATGAGCAGTTCTTC.

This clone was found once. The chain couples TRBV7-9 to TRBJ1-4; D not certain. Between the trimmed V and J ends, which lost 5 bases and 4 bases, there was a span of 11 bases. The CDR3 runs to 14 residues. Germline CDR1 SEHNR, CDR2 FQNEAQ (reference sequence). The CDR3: CASSLTEINEKLFF. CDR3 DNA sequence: TGTGCCAGCAGCCTTACAGAGATTAATGAAAAACTGTTTTTT.

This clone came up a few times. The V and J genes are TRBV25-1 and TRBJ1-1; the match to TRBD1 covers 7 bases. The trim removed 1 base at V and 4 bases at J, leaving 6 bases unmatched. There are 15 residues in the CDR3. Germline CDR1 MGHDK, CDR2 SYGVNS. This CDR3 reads CASSEFRGARTEAFF. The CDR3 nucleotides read TGTGCCAGCAGTGAATTCAGGGGGGCGCGCACTGAAGCTTTCTTT.

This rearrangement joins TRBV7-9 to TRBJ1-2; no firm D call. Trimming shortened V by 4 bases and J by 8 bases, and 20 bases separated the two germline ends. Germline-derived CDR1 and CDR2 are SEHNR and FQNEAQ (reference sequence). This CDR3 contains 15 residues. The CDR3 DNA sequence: TGTGCCAGCAGCTCCGGGATCTCACCCACGGGGGGCTACACCTTC. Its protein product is CASSSGISPTGGYTF.

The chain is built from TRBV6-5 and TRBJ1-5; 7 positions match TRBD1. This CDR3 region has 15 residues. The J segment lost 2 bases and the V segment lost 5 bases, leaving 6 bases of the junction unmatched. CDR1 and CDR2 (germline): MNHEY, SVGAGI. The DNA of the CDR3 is TGTGCCAGCAGTGGCACAGGGGTGCGCAATCAGCCCCAGCATTTT. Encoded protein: CASSGTGVRNQPQHF.

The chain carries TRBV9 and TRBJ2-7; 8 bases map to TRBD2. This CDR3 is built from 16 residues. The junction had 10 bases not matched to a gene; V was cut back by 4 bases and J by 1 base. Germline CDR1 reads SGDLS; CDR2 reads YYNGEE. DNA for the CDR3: TGTGCCAGCAGCACAACCGGGACTAGTTCATCCTACGAGCAGTACTTC. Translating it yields CASSTTGTSSSYEQYF.

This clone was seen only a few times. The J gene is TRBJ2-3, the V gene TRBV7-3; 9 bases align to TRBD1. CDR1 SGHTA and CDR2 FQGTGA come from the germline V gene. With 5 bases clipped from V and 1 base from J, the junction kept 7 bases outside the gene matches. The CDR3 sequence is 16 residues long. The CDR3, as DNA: TGTGCCAGCAGCCCAGGACAGGGGAAGGGCACAGATACGCAGTATTTT. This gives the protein CASSPGQGKGTDTQYF. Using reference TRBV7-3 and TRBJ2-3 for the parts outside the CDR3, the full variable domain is GAGVSQTPSNKVTEKGKYVELRCDPISGHTALYWYRQSLGQGPEFLIYFQGTGAADDSGLPNDRFFAVRPEGSVSTLKIQRTERGDSAVYLCASSPGQGKGTDTQYFGPGTRLTVL.

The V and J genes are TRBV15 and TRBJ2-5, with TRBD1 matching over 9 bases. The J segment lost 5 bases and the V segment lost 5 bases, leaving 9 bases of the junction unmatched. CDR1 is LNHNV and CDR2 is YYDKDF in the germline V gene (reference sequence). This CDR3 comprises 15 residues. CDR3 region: CATSENRGRPETQYF. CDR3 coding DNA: TGTGCCACCAGCGAAAACAGGGGGCGCCCGGAGACCCAGTACTTC.

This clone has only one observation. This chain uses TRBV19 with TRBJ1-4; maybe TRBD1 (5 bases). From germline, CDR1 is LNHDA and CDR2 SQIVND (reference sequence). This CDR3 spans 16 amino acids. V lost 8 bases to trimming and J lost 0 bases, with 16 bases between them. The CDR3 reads CASRDGTLTTNEKLFF. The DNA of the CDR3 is TGTGCCAGTCGGGACGGGACTCTCACAACTAATGAAAAACTGTTTTTT.

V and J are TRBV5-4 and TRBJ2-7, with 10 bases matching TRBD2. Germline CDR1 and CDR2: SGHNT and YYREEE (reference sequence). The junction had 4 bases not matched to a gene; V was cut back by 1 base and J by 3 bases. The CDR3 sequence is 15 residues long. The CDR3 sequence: CASSLNLAGVYEQYF. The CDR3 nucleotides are TGTGCCAGCAGCTTGAATCTAGCGGGAGTCTACGAGCAGTACTTC.

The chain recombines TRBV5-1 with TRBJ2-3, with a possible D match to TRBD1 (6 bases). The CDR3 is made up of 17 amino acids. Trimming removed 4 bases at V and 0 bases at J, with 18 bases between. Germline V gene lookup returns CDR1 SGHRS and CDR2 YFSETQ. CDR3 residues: CASSPLGGAMSTDTQYF. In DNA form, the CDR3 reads TGCGCCAGCAGCCCCCTTGGGGGCGCGATGAGCACAGATACGCAGTATTTT. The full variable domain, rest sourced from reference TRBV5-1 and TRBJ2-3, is KAGVTQTPRYLIKTRGQQVTLSCSPISGHRSVSWYQQTPGQGLQFLFEYFSETQRNKGNFPGRFSGRQFSNSRSEMNVSTLELGDSALYLCASSPLGGAMSTDTQYFGPGTRLTVL.

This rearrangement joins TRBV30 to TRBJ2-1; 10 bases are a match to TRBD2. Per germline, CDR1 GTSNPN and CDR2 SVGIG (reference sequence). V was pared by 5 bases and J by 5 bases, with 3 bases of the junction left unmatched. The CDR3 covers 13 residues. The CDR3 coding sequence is TGTGCCTGGGAGCGGGAGGGCCACAATGAGCAGTTCTTC. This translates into CAWEREGHNEQFF.

CDR3 protein: CASNGQVYEQYF. CDR3 sequence (DNA): TGTGCCAGCAATGGACAAGTTTACGAGCAGTACTTC. The chain uses TRBV2 and TRBJ2-7; a possible D gene is TRBD1 (5 bases). Between the trimmed V and J ends, which lost 7 bases and 4 bases, there was a span of 11 bases. The germline gives CDR1 SNHLY, CDR2 FYNNEI. The CDR3 is made up of 12 amino acids.

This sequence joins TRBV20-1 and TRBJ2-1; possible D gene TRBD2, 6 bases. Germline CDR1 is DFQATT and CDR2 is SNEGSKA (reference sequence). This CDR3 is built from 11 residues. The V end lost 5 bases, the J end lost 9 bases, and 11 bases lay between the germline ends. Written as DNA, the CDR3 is TGCAGTGCTGGGCTAGCGATTGAGCAGTTCTTC. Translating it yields CSAGLAIEQFF.

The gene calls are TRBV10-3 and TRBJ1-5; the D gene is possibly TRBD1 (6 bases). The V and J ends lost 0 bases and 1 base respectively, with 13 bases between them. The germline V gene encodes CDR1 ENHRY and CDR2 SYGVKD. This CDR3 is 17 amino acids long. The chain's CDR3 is CAISESYGTLSNQPQHF. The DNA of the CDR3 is TGTGCCATCAGTGAGTCGTATGGGACATTGAGCAATCAGCCCCAGCATTTT.

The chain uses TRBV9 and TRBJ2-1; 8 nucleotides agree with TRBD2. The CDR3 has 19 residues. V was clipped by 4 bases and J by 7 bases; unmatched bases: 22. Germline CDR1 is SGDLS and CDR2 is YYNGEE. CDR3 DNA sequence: TGTGCCAGCAGCCCCCGGGGAGATAGCGGGACCCAAAGGTGGAATGAGCAGTTCTTC. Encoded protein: CASSPRGDSGTQRWNEQFF.